Presented here are 21 T cell receptor beta chains from one specimen sequenced in a study of T cells in Graves' hyperthyroidism and ophthalmopathy. What was amplified from RNA transcripts were TCR beta CDR3 regions. A first-round RT-PCR of the TCR CDR3 used the HTBI primer set. TCRdb fed the multiplex PCR reads into MiXCR, producing one record per CDR3 protein. The sample has under 350,000 distinct CDR3 sequences; around a fifth are singletons. The sequencing input was blood. These receptors were obtained from a woman aged 50 to 60 with Graves' hyperthyroidism.

In regard to this clonotype: This may come from a read error, since a much larger clone is one base off. The chain combines TRBV2 with TRBJ2-7, with 12 bases identical to TRBD2. The CDR3 is 14 residues long. Germline assignment: CDR1 SNHLY and CDR2 FYNNEI. V gave up 4 bases and J gave up 3 bases; unmatched junction bases: 1. The CDR3 sequence: CASSGGLAGYEQYF. CDR3 sequence (DNA): TGTGCCAGCAGTGGGGGACTAGCGGGCTACGAGCAGTACTTC.

The chain employs TRBV12-3 or TRBV12-4 and TRBJ2-2; 10 positions agree with TRBD1. The J segment lost 2 bases and the V segment lost 4 bases, leaving 10 bases of the junction unmatched. CDR3 size: 18 residues. CDR3 sequence (DNA): TGTGCCAGCAGTTCGCGGACCGGGACAGGGGAAAACACCGGGGAGCTGTTTTTT. It specifies CASSSRTGTGENTGELFF.

This clonotype was recorded many times. CDR3 in amino acids: CASSYSGLVSTQYF. The DNA of the CDR3 is TGTGCCAGCAGTTACTCCGGACTCGTAAGCACGCAGTATTTT. This rearrangement joins TRBV6-6 to TRBJ2-3; D perhaps matches TRBD2 (5 bases). The germline V and J ends were trimmed by 0 bases and 9 bases, with 13 bases remaining between them. The CDR3 is 14 residues long. The germline gives CDR1 MNHNY, CDR2 SVGAGI (reference sequence).

This clonotype was observed at least ten times. The CDR3 nucleotides read TGTGCCAGCAGCTTAAAAAATGGAGAGGGTTTCGAGCAGTACTTC. This encodes CASSLKNGEGFEQYF. The chain uses TRBV7-3 and TRBJ2-7, with TRBD2 as a possible D gene (5 bases). CDR1 and CDR2 from the germline V gene are SGHTA and FQGTGA. Trimming removed 1 base at V and 6 bases at J, with 16 bases between. The length of the CDR3 is 15 residues.

This clonotype was seen ten or more times. This chain uses TRBV7-3 with TRBJ2-5; TRBD2 matches 8 bases. The CDR3 contains 13 residues. Losses at the gene ends were 3 bases for V and 5 bases for J; bases not matched to a gene: 2. CDR1 SGHTA and CDR2 FQGTGA come from the germline V gene. The CDR3 reads CASSFTSGETQYF. The CDR3 DNA reads TGTGCCAGCAGCTTTACTAGCGGTGAGACCCAGTACTTC.

In this sample, this clonotype turned up many times. The chain joins TRBV12-3 or TRBV12-4 to TRBJ1-5, with D maybe TRBD1 (5 bases). CDR3 length: 14 residues. V lost 5 bases, J lost 6 bases, and 14 bases lay in between. CDR3 sequence reads: CASSTGTGGQPQHF. The CDR3 DNA is TGTGCCAGCAGTACCGGGACGGGGGGTCAGCCCCAGCATTTT.

Comment on this clonotype: A read error is possible here, since a much larger clone lies one base away. The chain combines TRBV11-3 with TRBJ2-3, with TRBD2 matching 10 bases. V dropped 2 bases and J dropped 3; count of bases not matched to a gene: 8. CDR1 is SGHNT and CDR2 is YENEEA in the germline V gene. This CDR3 comprises 17 residues. The CDR3 DNA reads TGTGCCAGCAGCTTAAATGCCCTAGCGGGAGTGACAGATACGCAGTATTTT. Translating it yields CASSLNALAGVTDTQYF.

There are a few counts of this clonotype. V gene TRBV5-1 combines with J gene TRBJ1-2; D remains ambiguous. Trimming removed 5 bases from V and 2 bases from J, with 7 bases in between. CDR3 length: 12 amino acids. Germline-derived CDR1 and CDR2 are SGHRS and YFSETQ. The CDR3 protein is CASRSSNYGYTF. CDR3 DNA: TGCGCCAGCAGGAGCTCCAACTATGGCTACACCTTC. Full variable domain (rest looked up from reference TRBV5-1 and TRBJ1-2): KAGVTQTPRYLIKTRGQQVTLSCSPISGHRSVSWYQQTPGQGLQFLFEYFSETQRNKGNFPGRFSGRQFSNSRSEMNVSTLELGDSALYLCASRSSNYGYTFGSGTRLTVV.

This clonotype was seen at least ten times. J is TRBJ2-7 and V is TRBV27; D assignment may be TRBD1 or TRBD2 (5 bases each). The CDR3 contains 16 residues. The germline gives CDR1 MNHEY, CDR2 SMNVEV (reference sequence). The V and J ends lost 2 bases and 0 bases respectively, with 14 bases between them. The chain's CDR3 is CASSLNPAGASYEQYF. CDR3 nucleotide sequence: TGTGCCAGCAGTTTAAACCCCGCCGGGGCCTCCTACGAGCAGTACTTC.

The V and J genes are TRBV10-3 and TRBJ2-1; tentatively, D is TRBD1 (6 bases). Trimming shortened V by 5 bases and J by 10 bases, and 18 bases separated the two germline ends. CDR3 length: 14 residues. Germline V CDR1 and CDR2: ENHRY, SYGVKD. CDR3 coding DNA: TGTGCCATCAGTCGAGACTTGGGTCAGGGGGAGCAGTTCTTC. The encoded protein is CAISRDLGQGEQFF.

This clonotype appeared many times. The chain employs TRBV15 and TRBJ2-3; D gene uncertain. Germline CDR1 LNHNV, CDR2 YYDKDF (reference sequence). The CDR3 consists of 15 residues. Trimming took 0 bases from V and 0 from J, leaving 7 bases between them. The CDR3 region is CATSRDPVSTDTQYF. DNA for the CDR3: TGTGCCACCAGCAGAGATCCGGTTAGCACAGATACGCAGTATTTT. Filled out from reference TRBV15 and TRBJ2-3, the complete variable domain reads DAMVIQNPRYQVTQFGKPVTLSCSQTLNHNVMYWYQQKSSQAPKLLFHYYDKDFNNEADTPDNFQSRRPNTSFCFLDIRSPGLGDTAMYLCATSRDPVSTDTQYFGPGTRLTVL.

The chain couples TRBV3-1 to TRBJ1-2, with D possibly matching TRBD1 (6 bases). This CDR3 region has 12 residues. Germline lookup yields CDR1 LGHDT and CDR2 YNNKEL (reference sequence). V lost 4 bases, J lost 8 bases, and 11 bases lay in between. CDR3 amino acids: CASSRGGRGYTF. The CDR3 bases are TGTGCCAGCAGCCGGGGGGGGCGAGGCTACACCTTC.

In this sample, this clonotype turned up many times. The V call is TRBV30, the J call TRBJ1-1; D gene ambiguous. Trimming shortened V by 0 bases and J by 1 base, and 6 bases separated the two germline ends. The CDR3 is made up of 13 amino acids. CDR1 is GTSNPN, CDR2 SVGIG, per germline (reference sequence). DNA of the CDR3: TGTGCCTGGAGTGTACGGGAGAACACTGAAGCTTTCTTT. Its protein is CAWSVRENTEAFF.

The sample holds many counts of this clonotype. V and J are TRBV28 and TRBJ2-5; 7 bases are a match to TRBD1. CDR1 and CDR2 (germline): MDHEN, SYDVKM. The CDR3 has 13 amino acids. Losses at the gene ends were 5 bases for V and 5 bases for J; bases not matched to a gene: 5. Written as DNA, the CDR3 is TGTGCCAGCAGTCAAGGACAGGTCGAGACCCAGTACTTC. This gives the protein CASSQGQVETQYF.

This clonotype was observed many times. The chain couples TRBV12-3 or TRBV12-4 to TRBJ1-2, with D possibly TRBD1 on 6 matching bases. The germline V and J ends were trimmed by 2 bases and 4 bases, with 11 bases remaining between them. The CDR3 covers 14 residues. The DNA for the CDR3 is TGTGCCAGCAGTTTAAACAGGGTGGGCTATGGCTACACCTTC. Its protein is CASSLNRVGYGYTF.

This clonotype occurred many times. The chain recombines TRBV12-3 or TRBV12-4 with TRBJ2-7; D is ambiguous. This CDR3 region has 13 residues. Deletions cut 2 bases from V and 4 bases from J, with 9 bases between. The CDR3 sequence: CASSLLVGYEQYF. CDR3 nucleotide sequence: TGTGCCAGCAGTTTATTAGTTGGTTACGAGCAGTACTTC.

In this sample, this clonotype turned up many times. The V gene is TRBV7-3, the J gene TRBJ2-3; D not resolved. Germline V gene lookup returns CDR1 SGHTA and CDR2 FQGTGA. The CDR3 loop spans 14 amino acids. V dropped 1 base and J dropped 1 base, with 6 bases sitting between them. The CDR3 sequence: CASSLISGTDTQYF. The CDR3 DNA is TGTGCCAGCAGCTTAATTAGTGGCACAGATACGCAGTATTTT.

This clonotype has ten or more counts. The chain recombines TRBV9 with TRBJ2-1; D perhaps matches TRBD2 (7 bases). CDR3 size: 14 residues. Deletions cut 2 bases from V and 10 bases from J, with 16 bases between. Germline V gene lookup returns CDR1 SGDLS and CDR2 YYNGEE. DNA of the CDR3: TGTGCCAGCAGCGTTGGGGGGGGGGCTCTAGAGCAGTTCTTC. This translates into CASSVGGGALEQFF.

This clonotype has at least ten counts. The chain recombines TRBV28 with TRBJ1-2; TRBD1 might be the D (6 bases). The germline gives CDR1 MDHEN, CDR2 SYDVKM. The CDR3 contains 14 residues. The V end was cut by 8 bases, the J end by 5 bases, with 18 bases between. This CDR3 reads CASCGTRHDYGYTF. CDR3 DNA: TGTGCCAGCTGCGGGACACGTCACGATTATGGCTACACCTTC.

This chain links TRBV4-1 with TRBJ1-2; D unresolved. CDR1 is MGHRA, CDR2 YSYEKL, per germline. Trimming took 3 bases from V and 5 from J, leaving 13 bases between them. The CDR3 is 14 residues long. This chain's CDR3 is CASSQPPGRYGYTF. CDR3 nucleotide sequence: TGCGCCAGCAGCCAGCCACCGGGAAGATATGGCTACACCTTC.

The genes are TRBV5-1 and TRBJ1-4, with D hard to call. V was shortened by 0 bases and J by 3 bases, with 9 bases between the two germline ends. CDR3 size: 15 residues. Germline CDR1 reads SGHRS; CDR2 reads YFSETQ. The CDR3 region is CASSLAGQPNEKLFF. In DNA, the CDR3 is TGCGCCAGCAGCTTGGCCGGTCAGCCTAATGAAAAACTGTTTTTT.